These T cell receptor beta chains were read from a single sample in a study of cytomegalovirus exposure and HLA in healthy donors. Profiling relied on immunoSEQ multiplex PCR, and the TCRdb table lists in-frame clones only, not all of them. The sample consists of 99,000 or so clones, 78% of them appearing once. The material sequenced was PBMCs. The receptor source for this set is a man in his thirties or forties in good health and CMV-seronegative. Both conserved end residues are part of each CDR3.

v_call	cdr3_aa
TRBV29-1	CSGLGGIPYNEQFF
TRBV30	CAWMVAGGNEQFF
TRBV2	CASSEGRRIEAFF
TRBV6-5	CASSRDTLMNTEAFF
TRBV5-4	CASSWDRGSLGELFF
TRBV9	CASSPYPTASYEQYF
TRBV4-3	CASSQDQVSASAGVNYGYTF
TRBV18	CASSSGSPYSNQPQHF
TRBV28	CASSFPGQATGEQYF
TRBV2	CASSEMTGDQPQHF
TRBV9	CASSARLAGTDTQYF
TRBV10-3	CAISGSRDSSNYGYTF
TRBV6-6	CASSLRQTFNQPQHF
TRBV5-6	CASSRGGMGQPQHF
TRBV7-9	CASRSTGTSDTQYF
TRBV15	CATSDVFTRVGGNEKLFF
TRBV6-6	CASSSQGVYNEQFF
TRBV15	CATSSGTGSSEQYF
TRBV6-5	CASRLTGLEGSPLHF
TRBV15	CATSSMGQGGFSNQPQHF
TRBV27	CASSLSDRGGNEQFF
TRBV14	CASSQVGGGGNTEAFF
TRBV19	CASSMGSLNTGELFF
TRBV5-8	CASSRRVGGYEQFF
TRBV7-7	CASSPSLPPSGGTGELFF
TRBV5-1	CASSTGTYNEQFF
TRBV7-9	CASSSQGAAPNYGYTF
TRBV7-8	CASSLGVQPVYEQYF
TRBV25-1	CASSEGAGSTETQYF
TRBV9	CASSAPQVSSTDTQYF
TRBV7-2	CASKKGAAGTEAFF
TRBV11-2	CASSDRDRGIPRF
TRBV30	CAWSSGVNTEAFF
TRBV7-9	CASSLGWSRDEKLFF
TRBV19	CATTGTGGNEQFF
TRBV19	CASSQLAGATDTQYF
TRBV5-6	CASSFSGSSYNEQFF
TRBV25-1	CASSDTGNTGELFF
TRBV14	CASSPGLGHAVSYEQYF
TRBV27	CASSGDGGYYGYTF
TRBV19	CASDAGGREQYF
TRBV11-2	CASSLAGYTEKLFF
TRBV2	CVSSQGLGQETQYF
TRBV4-2	CASGQGTATGELFF
TRBV29-1	CSVLGDIGGYEQYF
TRBV9	CASSERRVSTEAFF
TRBV29-1	CSDDRDRDFAFF
TRBV7-2	CASSLVSGETQYF
TRBV11-2	CASSLVLPGGGEKLFF
TRBV15	CATKGDNEQFF